This T cell receptor beta chain was recovered during a study of spatial heterogeneity in lung cancer (dated by TCRdb to between 2019 and 2020). Broadly, across the study: Beta-chain transcripts were consistently detected in greater numbers than alpha-chain transcripts, which likely reflected higher beta-chain transcript abundance. The study linked features of the TCR repertoire to counts of nonsynonymous mutations, which were determined by whole-exome sequencing of tumor tissue. At surgery, hundreds of tumor regions, almost 65 matched nontumor lung samples and about 56 PBMC samples were TCR-sequenced for both alpha and beta chains. In the raw uncorrected reads, each unique combination of TCR and UMI appeared more than ten times on average. In non-small cell lung cancer, the study quantitatively compared TCR alpha and beta repertoires across several tumor regions, matched nontumor lung, and blood. A strong correlation was found between TCR transcript counts in tumor regions and a T cell transcriptional module score from matched bulk RNA-seq. General conclusions and limits of the study: Additional single-cell paired TCR alpha and beta sequencing was considered necessary to confirm, at a functional level, the hypothesis that regional TCRs recognize regional mutations. TCR-seq coverage of tumor T cells was estimated to be only about 6.7% for alpha chains and 13% to 15% for beta chains. The tumor nonsynonymous mutation count correlated with the number of expanded intratumoral alpha and beta TCRs. Counts of ubiquitous and regional expanded TCRs correlated with counts of ubiquitous and regional nonsynonymous mutations, respectively.

The method was 5' RACE. Sequencer: NextSeq 500. To allow correction of PCR and sequencing errors, the TCR library protocol tagged every TCR cDNA molecule with a unique molecular identifier. In the source study's methods: TCR identification, UMI-based error correction and CDR3 extraction were performed with Decombinator tools. Expanded TCRs were defined as those above a frequency of 2 per 1,000, corresponding to the top 1% of the tumor frequency distribution. Expanded tumor TCRs statistically deemed absent (corrected P<0.05) from at least one tumor region were classed as regional, and all other expanded tumor TCRs were classed as ubiquitous. Renyi diversity was computed with the R vegan package after each repertoire had been subsampled 100 times to 5,000 TCRs. To build CDR3 similarity networks, amino acid triplet string-kernel similarity was used, and CDR3s were connected when their pairwise similarity was above 0.82. TCRdb reworked the public reads: Q25 trimming with fastp, MiXCR clone assembly, productive beta chains retained. Rows merge per CDR3 protein into single entries with the most common DNA and genes. These V and J calls are TCRdb output, not the study's own analysis. Recorded for this sample are around 1,800 distinct CDR3 sequences; around 5% of them occurred a single time. The ten largest account for about 8.2% of the sample.

This clonotype is labeled medium-sized (0.01 to 0.1%). Its specific antigen is unknown. No much larger clone exists at a distance of one base, and base qualities are not known. This specimen's time point label, per the study, means: sample taken at primary tumor resection. The donors were approximately 70 patients from the lung TRACERx cohort who had early-stage, untreated non-small cell lung cancer. For TCR sequencing, whole RNA was extracted from tumor and nontumor lung tissue, or from cryopreserved PBMC samples, and no cell sorting was done. Only patients with enough RNA available from two or more tumor regions were chosen for TCR sequencing. Before selection, tumor and adjacent nontumor lung specimens were reviewed by a lung pathologist. According to the germline V gene (reference sequence), CDR1 reads DFQATT and CDR2 reads SNEGSKA. Between the V and J ends, shortened by 3 bases and 2 bases respectively, the junction contains 17 bases. Taken from cysteine to phenylalanine, the CDR3 has 15 residues. Here the CDR3 DNA is all that survives: 45 bases in frame from base 1.

Here the chain combines TRBV20-1 and TRBJ2-7; perhaps TRBD2 is the D gene, with 6 bases matching. This receptor was identified in a male donor with early-stage non-small cell lung cancer. The sequencing here drew on lung tumor tissue, taken at surgery. The DNA sequence reads TGCAGTGCTAGTGGTGTCCAGCGGGTGACCTACGAGCAGTACTTC. It translates to CSASGVQRVTYEQYF.